Listed here is a single T cell receptor beta chain. The sample holds a few counts of this clonotype. Its antigen is still unknown. No base quality information exists; no much larger clone differs at one position. The CDR3 covers 14 residues, taking in both the cysteine and the phenylalanine. Just CDR3 DNA is preserved here, 42 bases in frame from base 1. The germline V gene sets CDR1 to ENHRY and CDR2 to SYGVKD. V sheds 3 bases and J sheds 2 bases, leaving 10 bases between their ends. The sample belongs to a study of regulatory T cells in long-lasting Graves disease (dated by TCRdb to 2020 to 2023). Broadly, across the study: Newly diagnosed Graves' disease patients had taken antithyroid drugs for less than 3 months. TCR sequencing covered 13 persistent and 20 or so newly diagnosed Graves' disease patients, some 35 samples in total. Persistent Graves' disease patients were compared with newly diagnosed Graves' disease patients by peripheral blood TCR sequencing and RNA sequencing. The study took place in China and was registered as a clinical trial.

What the time point label conveys for this sample: newly diagnosed GD, antithyroid drugs for less than 3 months. For both TCR sequencing and RNA sequencing, RNA was extracted from PBMCs in TRIzol. The diagnosis of Graves' disease was made according to American Thyroid Association guidelines. The patients came from an endocrinology department in Xi'an, China. Each patient gave approximately 10 milliliters of peripheral blood, collected in an EDTA anticoagulant tube. PBMCs were isolated by Ficoll Paque Plus density gradient separation without further T cell sorting. RNA quality was checked with an Agilent 2100 Bioanalyzer and agarose gel, and concentration with a NanoDrop 2000. Libraries were constructed by multiplex PCR. Sequencing took place on an Illumina HiSeq 4000. iRepertoire HTBI primers and Arm-PCR amplification of CDR3 regions were used to construct TCR beta libraries. Before sequencing, the PCR products underwent gel purification. In the original analysis: Across samples, fewer than 70 TRBV and around 15 TRBJ segments were identified and used for gene usage analysis of CDR3 amino acid clonotypes. COPE and FqMerger were used to merge the filtered high-quality paired reads into contigs. BLAST was used to align contigs to the IMGT TRBV, TRBD and TRBJ reference genes, and CDR3 was defined following IMGT. Highly expanded clones were defined as clonotypes with a frequency above 0.1%. Repertoire diversity was measured by Shannon entropy, and V-J evenness by the Gini coefficient. Clonotypes shared by more than one individual were considered public. TCRdb itself trimmed the public reads at Q25 with fastp, ran MiXCR and retained productive beta chains. Here each entry gathers all rows of one CDR3 protein and keeps the most common genes and DNA. TCRdb's processing, not the study's, gives the V and J calls here. The sample table shows fewer than 650,000 distinct CDR3 sequences, and roughly 15% are seen once. The top ten constitute around 12% of the sample.

General findings and caveats noted by the study authors: More public clonotypes were shared among persistent patients (2,741) than among newly diagnosed patients (966). Compared with newly diagnosed patients, patients with persistent Graves' disease had lower TCR Shannon entropy and fewer highly expanded clones, which suggests clonal expansion. The small sample size was acknowledged by the authors as a limitation that may reduce accuracy. The study examined only peripheral blood because the primary lesion, thyroid tissue, could not be accessed. Sequencing and analysis were limited to the TCR beta chain. TRBV28, TRBJ1-2 and TRBJ2-5 were preferentially used in persistent disease, while TRBV20-1 and TRBJ2-1 were favored in newly diagnosed disease.

This same sample was also taken into another study, of T cells in Graves' hyperthyroidism and ophthalmopathy. Looking at the second paper: Graves' hyperthyroidism was defined as stable when no progression to ophthalmopathy occurred over 18 months of follow-up. Hyperthyroidism patients were newly diagnosed, had a disease duration of under 2 months, and were aged 18 to 65 years. Any patient with an uncontrolled infection, another autoimmune disease, pregnancy or lactation was excluded. Clinical symptoms, serum thyroxine and TRAb, thyroid ultrasound, and orbital computed tomography formed the basis for the diagnoses. The first round of RT-PCR for the TCR CDR3 was performed with the HTBI primer set and the Qiagen OneStep RT-PCR kit. Most expanded thyroid clonotypes (frequency above 0.001) were also found in blood, which suggests that blood repertoires may mirror thyroid immune responses. A 13 V-J signature model separated ophthalmopathy from stable hyperthyroidism, with around 90% sensitivity and 81% to 83% specificity in cross-validation and 80%/75% in testing. During validation, the model predicted progression to ophthalmopathy a median of roughly six months ahead of onset, with approximately 70% sensitivity and roughly 72% specificity. To identify distinguishing TCR V-J signatures, a discovery cohort of around 100 patients was used, comprising 40 to 45 with Graves' ophthalmopathy and 57 with stable Graves' hyperthyroidism. Prospective prediction of ophthalmopathy was tested in an independent validation cohort consisting of 18 to 20 hyperthyroidism patients and 15 to 17 patients who later progressed to ophthalmopathy. The 90 or so discovery patients were randomly split 7:3 into training and test sets. The study also compared thyroid tissue and blood T-cell repertoires from roughly 6 Graves' hyperthyroidism patients. After blood sampling, hyperthyroidism patients were treated with methimazole at a starting dose of 30 mg daily, and ophthalmopathy patients were treated with high-dose intravenous methylprednisolone. Libraries were constructed in a second round of multiplex PCR, after which size selection and purification were carried out. The libraries were sequenced on an Illumina HiSeq2000 using paired-end 100 bp reads. SOAPnuke was used to process the raw data, with reads discarded if the reads contained adapters or uncalled bases, had a mean Phred below 15, or lacked an exact constant-primer or identifier match. High-quality paired reads were merged using COPE v1.2.5, and each unique nucleotide sequence was defined as a clonotype. Clonotypes were aligned to IMGT TRBV, TRBD and TRBJ reference segments using MiTCR v1.1. Only V-J combinations with frequency above 0.0001, covering 99% to 99.2% of repertoires, were analysed. A TCS score was defined as the ratio of F50 (clonal expansion) to E x V (chaos), with BLOSUM62-based TCRdist applied between CDR3 peptides within each V-J. Welch's t-statistics and random forest reduced roughly 500 V-J features to fewer than 15, which were used in a naive Bayes classifier (R e1071). Sample size was not statistically predetermined, and blinding of investigators to group allocation was not performed. According to the paper, TCR Vbeta CDR3 sequencing was carried out on roughly 130 peripheral blood samples, which came from 40 to 45 ophthalmopathy, around 75 hyperthyroidism and roughly 17 progressor patients.

Rearrangement joined TRBV10-3 to TRBJ1-1; no confident D gene assignment can be made. The sequence derives from a man aged 18-30 years with Graves disease. Donor details come from another sample of the same person, matched by shared clones. This specimen was peripheral blood mononuclear cells (PBMCs), taken at new diagnosis, from a patient treated with antithyroid drugs. The CDR3 loop reads CAISEDPHNTEAFF. The DNA sequence reads TGTGCCATCAGTGAAGACCCGCACAACACTGAAGCTTTCTTT.